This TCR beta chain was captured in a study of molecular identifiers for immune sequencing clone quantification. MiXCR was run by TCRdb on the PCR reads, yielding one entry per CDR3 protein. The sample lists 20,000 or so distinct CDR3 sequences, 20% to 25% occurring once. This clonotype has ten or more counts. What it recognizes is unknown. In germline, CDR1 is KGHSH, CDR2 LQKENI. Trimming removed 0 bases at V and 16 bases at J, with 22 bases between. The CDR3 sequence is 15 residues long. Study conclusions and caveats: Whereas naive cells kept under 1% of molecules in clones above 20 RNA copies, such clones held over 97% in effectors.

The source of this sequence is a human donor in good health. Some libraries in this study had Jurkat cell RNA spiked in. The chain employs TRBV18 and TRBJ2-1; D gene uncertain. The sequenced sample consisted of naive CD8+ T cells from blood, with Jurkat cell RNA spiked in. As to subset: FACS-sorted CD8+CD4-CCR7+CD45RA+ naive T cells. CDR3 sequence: CASSPPTQIEPDRFF. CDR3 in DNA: TGTGCCAGCTCACCACCGACGCAGATAGAACCAGACCGTTTCTTC.